A selection of T cell receptor beta chains follows, all from one sample in a study of OX40 agonist ivuxolimab in advanced cancers. The data were produced by immunoSEQ multiplex PCR, yet TCRdb's version contains in-frame clones alone and is incomplete. The sample comprises 60,000 or so clones, 80% to 90% of which are singletons, and roughly 2.4% rests with the top ten. The starting material was CD4+ or CD8+ T cells sorted from blood, obtained in a trial of the OX40 agonist ivuxolimab. These receptors were collected from an adult with an advanced solid tumor such as melanoma, head and neck, liver or kidney cancer. CDR3s include the opening cysteine and the closing phenylalanine or tryptophan. D genes are given only for firm matches. Size is omitted from some rows. Given values are once, few, many or a class for expanded clones.

>-|TRBJ2-7|-|TRBV5-6
TGTGCCAGCAGCATTACAGGGTTTGGCGAGCAGTACTTC
CASSITGFGEQYF
>-|TRBJ2-3|TRBD2|TRBV13
TGTGCCAGCAGCTTAGTGGGCGGGGGTACAGATACGCAGTATTTT
CASSLVGGGTDTQYF
>-|TRBJ2-5|TRBD1|TRBV2
TGTGCCAGCAAGGGACAGCAAGAGACCCAGTACTTC
CASKGQQETQYF
>-|TRBJ1-1|-|TRBV9
TGTGCCAGCAGCGGTACCGGACGGGGAGGGAACACTGAAGCTTTCTTT
CASSGTGRGGNTEAFF
>-|TRBJ2-5|-|TRBV5-1
TGCGCCAGCAGCTTGGGGCAGGGCGGCGAGACCCAGTACTTC
CASSLGQGGETQYF
>-|TRBJ1-6|-|TRBV4-3
TGCGCCAGCAGCCAAGATGTGTCTGGGACGGTAAATTCACCCCTCCACTTT
CASSQDVSGTVNSPLHF
>few|TRBJ2-3|-|TRBV14
TGTGCCAGCAGCCAAGATCGACTGACTAGCACAGATACGCAGTATTTT
CASSQDRLTSTDTQYF
>-|TRBJ2-3|-|TRBV28
TGTGCCAGCATGTCCACAGATACGCAGTATTTT
CASMSTDTQYF
>-|TRBJ2-3|-|TRBV6-6
TGTGCCAGCAGTCTGAGAACCCGCACGGCAGATACGCAGTATTTT
CASSLRTRTADTQYF
>-|TRBJ2-1|TRBD1|TRBV6-1
TGTGCCAGCAGGGAACCGAGGACAGGGGATTACAATGAGCAGTTCTTC
CASREPRTGDYNEQFF
>-|TRBJ1-4|-|TRBV2
TGTGCCAGCAGTGTTATGGGACCAACTAATGAAAAACTGTTTTTT
CASSVMGPTNEKLFF
>-|TRBJ1-2|-|TRBV28
TGTGCCAGCAGTTTAAGGGCCTTGTTGGGGGGCTCGGACTATGGCTACACCTTC
CASSLRALLGGSDYGYTF
>-|TRBJ1-4|-|TRBV6-5
TGTGCCAGCAGTTCTCCCAGGGGCCCCCAGGGGGAAAAACTGTTTTTT
CASSSPRGPQGEKLFF
>-|TRBJ2-5|TRBD2|TRBV9
TGTGCCAGCAGCGGAGCGGGGGGTCACGTCGAGACCCAGTACTTC
CASSGAGGHVETQYF
>-|TRBJ2-2|-|TRBV11-2
TGTGCCAGCAGCCTACCCTCTCTCACCGGGGAGCTGTTTTTT
CASSLPSLTGELFF
>-|TRBJ2-7|-|TRBV9
TGTGCCAGCAGCGTAGGTCAGGGGCAATCCTACGAGCAGTACTTC
CASSVGQGQSYEQYF
>-|TRBJ1-5|TRBD1|TRBV19
TGTGCCAGTAGTATGATCGACAGGGGGCATCAGCCCCAGCATTTT
CASSMIDRGHQPQHF
>once|TRBJ1-5|-|TRBV19
TGTGCCAGTAGTATATACGGGACGGCAAACAATCAGCCCCAGCATTTT
CASSIYGTANNQPQHF
>-|TRBJ2-5|TRBD2|TRBV29-1
TGCAGCGCTGTTGGGACTAGCGGTTTGGAGCAGTACTTC
CSAVGTSGLEQYF
>-|TRBJ2-1|-|TRBV29-1
TGCAGCGTTAGTTATGTCGGATTAGGCAATGAGCAGTTCTTC
CSVSYVGLGNEQFF
>-|TRBJ2-1|TRBD1|TRBV28
TGTGCCAGCAGTTCCCGGGACAGGATAGAACGTGAGCAGTTCTTC
CASSSRDRIEREQFF
>-|TRBJ2-5|-|TRBV5-1
TGCGCCAGCAGCTTGGGTGCCCACCAAGAGACCCAGTACTTC
CASSLGAHQETQYF
>-|TRBJ2-5|-|TRBV6-1
TGTGCCAGCACCCCGCCGGGATTCGGAGAGACCCAGTACTTC
CASTPPGFGETQYF
>-|TRBJ2-7|-|TRBV21-1
TGTGCCAGCAGCAAAGAGGTCCAGTCCAGTGACAGGCTCTACGAGCAGTACTTC
CASSKEVQSSDRLYEQYF
>-|TRBJ2-4|TRBD1|TRBV5-1
TGCGCCAGCAGCCGGGGGACAGGAACGGACATTCAGTACTTC
CASSRGTGTDIQYF
>-|TRBJ2-2|-|TRBV11-2
TGTGCCAGCAGTTCCCAGGGTACCGGGGAGCTGTTTTTT
CASSSQGTGELFF
>once|TRBJ1-4|-|TRBV7-9
TGTGCCAGCAGCTTTTCGGGTGGTAGGGAAAAACTGTTTTTT
CASSFSGGREKLFF
>once|TRBJ2-2|-|TRBV15
TGTGCCACCAGCAGAGATCTAAGCAGCCACCGGACAGTGGACACCGGGGAGCTGTTTTTT
CATSRDLSSHRTVDTGELFF
>-|TRBJ2-7|-|TRBV7-6
TGTGCCAGCAGCTTAGGTATAGGGCAGGGCAGCTCCTACGAGCAGTACTTC
CASSLGIGQGSSYEQYF
>-|TRBJ2-3|-|TRBV19
TGTGCCAGTACCGGGCCTATGAGCACAGATACGCAGTATTTT
CASTGPMSTDTQYF
>-|TRBJ2-2|TRBD1|TRBV19
TGTGCCAGTGGGGGGACAGGTTACACCGGGGAGCTGTTTTTT
CASGGTGYTGELFF
>-|TRBJ1-1|-|TRBV7-7
TGTGCTAGCAGCCCGTTTGAAGCTGGCACTGAAGCTTTCTTT
CASSPFEAGTEAFF
>-|TRBJ1-2|TRBD1|TRBV28
TGTGCCAGCAGTTTATACTCGGACAGGTCATATGGCTACACCTTC
CASSLYSDRSYGYTF
>-|TRBJ1-1|-|TRBV9
TGTGCCAGCAGCCGAGGTGGGTTGTCTCACACTGAAGCTTTCTTT
CASSRGGLSHTEAFF
>many|TRBJ1-6|-|TRBV6-1
TGTGCCAGCAGTGACAGGTGGTCCTCACCCCTCCACTTT
CASSDRWSSPLHF
>once|TRBJ2-5|-|TRBV5-7
TGTGCCAGCAGCCTCCGGACAGTAGGAGAGACCCAGTACTTC
CASSLRTVGETQYF
>-|TRBJ1-5|-|TRBV6-1
TGTGCCAGCACCCTAGGGGGAGCTCAGCCCCAGCATTTT
CASTLGGAQPQHF
>-|TRBJ2-5|TRBD2|TRBV5-1
TGCGCCAGCAGCTTGATAACTAGCGGGGGGGCTCGGGAGACCCAGTACTTC
CASSLITSGGARETQYF
>-|TRBJ1-1|-|TRBV6-6
TGTGCCAGCCGATCAGCGGTTCGAGCAGCTTTCTTT
CASRSAVRAAFF
>-|TRBJ1-4|TRBD1|TRBV28
TGTGCCAGCAGGAATTACCGCGACAGGGGCGGGGTAAAACTGTTTTTT
CASRNYRDRGGVKLFF
>-|TRBJ2-1|TRBD2|TRBV11-2
TGTGCCAGCAGCTTAGGACTAGCGGGGGTCCGGCAGTTCTTC
CASSLGLAGVRQFF
>-|TRBJ2-1|-|TRBV13
TGTGCCAGCAGCCCCCAGGGTTGGAATGAGCAGTTCTTC
CASSPQGWNEQFF
>-|TRBJ2-3|TRBD1|TRBV6-6
TGTGCCAGCACCTCCGGGACAGGGACAGATACGCAGTATTTT
CASTSGTGTDTQYF
>-|TRBJ2-1|-|TRBV5-1
TGCGCCAGCAGCTTGGGTGGGAATGAGCAGTTCTTC
CASSLGGNEQFF
>few|TRBJ1-3|-|TRBV2
TGTGCCAGCAGTAGGGGCAATACTGGAAACACCATATATTTT
CASSRGNTGNTIYF
>-|TRBJ1-2|-|TRBV11-2
TGTGCCAGCAGCTTCCTTCGCCGGGACTACTTC
CASSFLRRDYF
>-|TRBJ1-2|-|TRBV6-5
TGTGCCATCAGCGCCGCCGGGCTTTATGGCTACACCTTC
CAISAAGLYGYTF
>few|TRBJ1-1|TRBD1|TRBV6-1
TGTGCCAGCAGTGGGTACAGGGGAGGAAGCACTGAAGCTTTCTTT
CASSGYRGGSTEAFF
>-|TRBJ2-7|-|TRBV5-6
TGTGCCAGCAGCACCAACTACGAGCAGTACTTC
CASSTNYEQYF
>-|TRBJ1-2|-|TRBV10-2
TGCGCCAGCAGAGAACCTACAGGGAACTATGGCTACACCTTC
CASREPTGNYGYTF
>once|TRBJ1-2|-|TRBV19
TGTGCCAGTACCCTTCAGGGGAACAGTCATGGCTACACCTTC
CASTLQGNSHGYTF
>-|TRBJ2-3|-|TRBV11-3
TGTGCCAGCAGCTTAGGTGGACTGAGCACAGATACGCAGTATTTT
CASSLGGLSTDTQYF
>once|TRBJ2-1|-|TRBV11-1
TGTGCCAGCAGTCAAGCAGGGGGGGTAGCGGGAAATGAGCAGTTCTTC
CASSQAGGVAGNEQFF